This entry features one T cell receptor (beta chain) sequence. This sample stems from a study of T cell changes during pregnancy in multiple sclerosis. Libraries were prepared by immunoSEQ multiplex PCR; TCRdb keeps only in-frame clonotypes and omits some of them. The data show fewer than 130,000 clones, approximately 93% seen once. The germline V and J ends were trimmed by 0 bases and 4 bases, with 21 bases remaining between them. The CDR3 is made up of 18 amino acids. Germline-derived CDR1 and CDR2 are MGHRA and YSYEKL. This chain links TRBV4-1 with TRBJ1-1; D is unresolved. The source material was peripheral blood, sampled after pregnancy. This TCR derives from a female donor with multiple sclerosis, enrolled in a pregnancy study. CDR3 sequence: CASSQESAGLPTGTEAFF. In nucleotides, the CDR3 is TGCGCCAGCAGCCAAGAGTCGGCCGGATTACCGACGGGCACTGAAGCTTTCTTT.